A single TCR beta chain is shown here with its context. Its antigen is not known. The germline CDR1 and CDR2 sequences are MGHRA and YSYEKL. Trimming removed 1 base from V and 1 base from J, with 4 bases in between. The CDR3 contains 13 residues. This specimen belongs to a study of cytomegalovirus exposure and HLA in healthy donors. General study points: A later analysis linked 15,000 to 20,000 TCR beta sequences to HLA alleles at 0.05 false discovery rate. The listing of roughly 160 TCR beta chains classed them as cytomegalovirus-associated. The authors considered a cluster of highly shared sequence variants likely to be a sequencing artifact. Prior analysis indicated that the majority of TCR beta V segments exhibited productivity approximately 87% or approximately 30% of the time.

PCR involved 60 Vbeta and 13 Jbeta primers. The data were produced by immunoSEQ multiplex PCR, yet TCRdb's version contains in-frame clones alone and is incomplete. The profile covers under 90,000 clones, with roughly 80% appearing a single time and roughly 7.2% taken by the ten largest. The receptor's source is a woman between 35 and 50 years old in good health and CMV-seronegative. Sequenced input: PBMCs. The rearrangement joins TRBV4-1 to TRBJ1-1; no definite D call. The CDR3 DNA is TGCGCCAGCAGCCAAGGGCCGAACACTGAAGCTTTCTTT. Protein sequence: CASSQGPNTEAFF.